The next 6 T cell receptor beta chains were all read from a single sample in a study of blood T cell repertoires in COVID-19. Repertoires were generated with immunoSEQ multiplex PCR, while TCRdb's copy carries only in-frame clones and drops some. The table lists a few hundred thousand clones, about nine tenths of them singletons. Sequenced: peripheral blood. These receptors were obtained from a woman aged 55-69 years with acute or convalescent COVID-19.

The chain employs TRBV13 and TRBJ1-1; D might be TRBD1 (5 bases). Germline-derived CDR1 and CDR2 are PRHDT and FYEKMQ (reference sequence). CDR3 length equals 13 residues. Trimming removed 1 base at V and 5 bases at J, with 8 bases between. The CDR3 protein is CASSLEGETEAFF. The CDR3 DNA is TGTGCCAGCAGCTTAGAAGGGGAAACTGAAGCTTTCTTT.

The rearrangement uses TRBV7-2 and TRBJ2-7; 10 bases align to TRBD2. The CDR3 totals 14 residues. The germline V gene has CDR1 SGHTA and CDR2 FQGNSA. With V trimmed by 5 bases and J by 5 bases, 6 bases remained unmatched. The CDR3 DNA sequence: TGTGCCAGCAGCCTCGCCGGGACTAGCGACGAGCAGTACTTC. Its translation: CASSLAGTSDEQYF. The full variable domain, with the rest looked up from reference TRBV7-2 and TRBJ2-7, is GAGVSQSPSNKVTEKGKDVELRCDPISGHTALYWYRQSLGQGLEFLIYFQGNSAPDKSGLPSDRFSAERTGGSVSTLTIQRTQQEDSAVYLCASSLAGTSDEQYFGPGTRLTVT.

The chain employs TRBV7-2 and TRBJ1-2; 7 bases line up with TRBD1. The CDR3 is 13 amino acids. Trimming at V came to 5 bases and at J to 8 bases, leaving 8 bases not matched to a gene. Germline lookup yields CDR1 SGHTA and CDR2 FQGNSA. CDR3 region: CASSRDRVSGYTF. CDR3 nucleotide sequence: TGTGCCAGCAGCCGTGACAGGGTGAGCGGCTACACCTTC.

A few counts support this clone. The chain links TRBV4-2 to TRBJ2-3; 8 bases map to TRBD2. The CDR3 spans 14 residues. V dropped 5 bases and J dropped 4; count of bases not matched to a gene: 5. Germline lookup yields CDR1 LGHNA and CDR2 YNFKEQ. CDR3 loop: CASSTRTSPDTQYF. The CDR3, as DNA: TGTGCCAGCAGCACCAGGACTAGCCCAGATACGCAGTATTTT.

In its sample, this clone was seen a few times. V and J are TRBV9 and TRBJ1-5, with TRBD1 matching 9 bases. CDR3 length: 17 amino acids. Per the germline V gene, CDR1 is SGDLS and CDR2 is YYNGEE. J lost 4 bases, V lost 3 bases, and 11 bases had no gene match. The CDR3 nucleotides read TGTGCCAGCAGCGCCGGACAGGGGCCCTGGTGGAATCAGCCCCAGCATTTT. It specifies CASSAGQGPWWNQPQHF.

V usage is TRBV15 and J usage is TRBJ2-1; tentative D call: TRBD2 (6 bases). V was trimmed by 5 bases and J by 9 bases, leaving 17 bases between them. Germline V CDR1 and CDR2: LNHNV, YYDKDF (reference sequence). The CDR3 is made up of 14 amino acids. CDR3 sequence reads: CATSARSGVGEQFF. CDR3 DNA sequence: TGTGCCACCAGCGCCCGATCGGGGGTGGGTGAGCAGTTCTTC.